Shown below are 28 T cell receptor beta chains from a single sample sequenced in a study of shared clonotypes between healthy human individuals. TCRdb's copy holds only in-frame clones and misses some; the assay was immunoSEQ multiplex PCR. The repertoire holds under 1 million clones, with 90% to 98% as singletons. Terminally differentiated effector memory CD45RA+ cells were left out of the naive CD8 fraction, which was CD45RO-negative and positively selected for CCR7. What was sequenced was naive CD8+ T cells sorted from blood. The receptors derive from a man under 40 in good health.

This chain connects TRBV10-1 to TRBJ2-1, with D possibly being TRBD2 (7 bases). This CDR3 has 15 residues. Germline lookup yields CDR1 WNHNN and CDR2 SYGVQD (reference sequence). Trimming removed 2 bases at V and 7 bases at J, with 15 bases between. In DNA, the CDR3 is TGCGCCAGCAGTGAGGGGAGGGGGGAAGGAAATGAGCAGTTCTTC. This encodes CASSEGRGEGNEQFF.

The chain carries TRBV5-1 and TRBJ2-2, with 7 nucleotides matching TRBD1. J gave up 2 bases and V 0 bases, and 4 bases lay outside the gene matches. CDR1 SGHRS and CDR2 YFSETQ come from the germline V gene. The CDR3 runs 16 residues. CDR3 sequence (DNA): TGCGCCAGCAGCTTGGCCGGGACAGACAACACCGGGGAGCTGTTTTTT. Protein product: CASSLAGTDNTGELFF.

The chain uses TRBV28 and TRBJ2-5; no definite D call. CDR1 MDHEN and CDR2 SYDVKM come from the germline V gene. The CDR3 has 14 amino acids. V was cut by 8 bases and J by 7 bases, with 20 bases left in between. The CDR3 protein is CASSWTDGFATQYF. The CDR3 coding sequence is TGTGCCAGCTCGTGGACCGACGGATTTGCGACCCAGTACTTC.

J is TRBJ2-5 and V is TRBV6-1; D is ambiguous. Looked up from germline, CDR1 is MNHNS and CDR2 is SASEGT. V lost 2 bases to trimming and J lost 2 bases, with 12 bases between them. The CDR3 is made up of 15 amino acids. Here the CDR3 reads CASSEWLTQQETQYF. DNA of the CDR3: TGTGCCAGCAGTGAATGGCTCACCCAACAAGAGACCCAGTACTTC.

This chain links TRBV7-9 with TRBJ2-1; a possible D gene is TRBD2 (6 bases). Trimming removed 4 bases from V and 7 bases from J, with 20 bases in between. CDR3 length: 16 residues. Germline CDR1 SEHNR, CDR2 FQNEAQ (reference sequence). The CDR3 spells CASSWIMGDSGNEQFF. Written as DNA, the CDR3 is TGTGCCAGCAGCTGGATAATGGGGGACTCGGGGAATGAGCAGTTCTTC.

This sequence joins TRBV4-1 and TRBJ1-4; D ambiguous. The CDR3 is 18 residues long. Germline-derived CDR1 and CDR2 are MGHRA and YSYEKL. Trimming removed 0 bases at V and 5 bases at J, with 19 bases between. The CDR3 is CASSQEVALDGINEKLFF. CDR3 DNA sequence: TGCGCCAGCAGCCAAGAGGTAGCTTTGGACGGGATCAATGAAAAACTGTTTTTT.

The rearrangement uses TRBV14 and TRBJ2-5; D unresolved. The CDR3 length is 14 residues. The germline V gene encodes CDR1 SGHDN and CDR2 FVKESK. V lost 1 base and J 5 bases, leaving 11 bases between the germline ends. The CDR3 DNA reads TGTGCCAGCAGCCAAGTTCCTAGTGATGAGACCCAGTACTTC. Translation: CASSQVPSDETQYF.

The chain has TRBV7-8 and TRBJ2-1; 7 bases fit TRBD1. With V trimmed by 5 bases and J by 12 bases, 13 bases remained unmatched. Germline values: CDR1 SGHVS, CDR2 FQNEAQ. The CDR3 runs 14 residues. Here the CDR3 DNA reads TGTGCCAGCAGCAAAGGGGGCGTGGAGGAACGGCAGTTCTTC. It yields the protein CASSKGGVEERQFF.

The V gene is TRBV2, the J gene TRBJ1-4; unclear D gene. The CDR3 has 17 residues. Germline lookup yields CDR1 SNHLY and CDR2 FYNNEI. Trimming stripped 5 bases from V and 1 base from J, with 17 bases between. CDR3 region: CASSYPPGGITNEKLFF. The CDR3 nucleotides are TGTGCCAGCAGTTACCCGCCAGGAGGCATAACTAATGAAAAACTGTTTTTT.

The chain recombines TRBV4-1 with TRBJ2-7, with TRBD2 matching 8 bases. The CDR3 totals 16 residues. CDR1 and CDR2 from the germline V gene are MGHRA and YSYEKL. Trimming took 1 base from V and 2 from J; bases not matched to a gene: 7. CDR3 amino acids: CASSQGSAGATYEQYF. For the CDR3, the DNA is TGCGCCAGCAGCCAAGGTTCAGCGGGGGCCACCTACGAGCAGTACTTC.

The chain joins TRBV25-1 to TRBJ2-3; D is possibly TRBD1 (6 bases). The V gene's germline CDR1 is MGHDK and CDR2 SYGVNS. The CDR3 spans 14 residues. Trimming took off 1 base at V and 9 bases at J, with 14 bases between the two ends. The CDR3 bases are TGTGCCAGCAGTGAATGGAGGACAGACCGAACGCAGTATTTT. Its translation is CASSEWRTDRTQYF.

A single count supports this clone. The gene calls are TRBV11-2 and TRBJ2-3, with TRBD2 matching over 9 bases. CDR1 is SGHAT, CDR2 FQNNGV, per germline. Trimming at V came to 5 bases and at J to 1 base, leaving 4 bases not matched to a gene. The CDR3 spans 15 residues. The CDR3 sequence is CASSQAGGGTDTQYF. In DNA, the CDR3 is TGTGCCAGCAGCCAAGCGGGGGGCGGCACAGATACGCAGTATTTT.

J is TRBJ2-1 and V is TRBV27; D gene unclear. The V end lost 6 bases, the J end lost 0 bases, and 12 bases lay between the germline ends. CDR1 is MNHEY, CDR2 SMNVEV, per germline (reference sequence). The CDR3 has 15 amino acids. The CDR3 nucleotides are TGTGCCAGCAGAGAAGGAGTGAACTCCTACAATGAGCAGTTCTTC. This sequence encodes CASREGVNSYNEQFF.

V is TRBV2 and J is TRBJ1-2; D is possibly TRBD1 (6 bases). The V gene lost 4 bases and the J gene lost 8 bases, with 17 bases spanning the gap. CDR3 size: 14 residues. In germline, CDR1 is SNHLY, CDR2 FYNNEI. The CDR3 DNA follows: TGTGCCAGCAGTGTAAGGGACACTCAGGGAGGCTACACCTTC. Translation gives CASSVRDTQGGYTF.

This chain connects TRBV18 to TRBJ2-2; the D gene is possibly TRBD2 (6 bases). CDR3 length equals 16 residues. The V gene lost 2 bases and the J gene lost 3 bases, with 13 bases spanning the gap. CDR1 and CDR2 from the germline V gene are KGHSH and LQKENI. CDR3 protein: CASSPKEGRDTGELFF. CDR3 nucleotides: TGTGCCAGCTCACCAAAGGAGGGACGGGACACCGGGGAGCTGTTTTTT.

The gene calls are TRBV9 and TRBJ1-2; D uncertain. V lost 3 bases, J lost 3 bases, and 3 bases lay in between. There are 11 residues in the CDR3. The V gene's germline CDR1 is SGDLS and CDR2 YYNGEE. The CDR3 loop reads CASSGHYGYTF. The CDR3 coding sequence is TGTGCCAGCAGCGGACACTATGGCTACACCTTC.

The chain carries TRBV5-6 and TRBJ2-7; D tentatively fits TRBD1 or TRBD2 (5 bases each). This CDR3 has 16 residues. Between the trimmed V and J ends, which lost 3 bases and 1 base, there was a span of 17 bases. Germline V gives CDR1 SGHDT, CDR2 YYEEEE. The DNA of the CDR3 is TGTGCCAGCAGCTCGCCAGGGAGTGGGGTTTCCTACGAGCAGTACTTC. Translation: CASSSPGSGVSYEQYF.

With respect to this clone: Other DNA sequences from this sample encode an identical CDR3 as well. This chain joins TRBV5-1 and TRBJ2-7, with 7 bases identical to TRBD1. This CDR3 contains 14 residues. The V gene end was trimmed by 0 bases and the J gene end by 2 bases; junction bases not matched to a gene: 2. CDR1 SGHRS and CDR2 YFSETQ come from the germline V gene. The CDR3 spells CASSLGDSTYEQYF. As DNA, the CDR3 is TGCGCCAGCAGCTTGGGGGACAGTACCTACGAGCAGTACTTC.

This clone was detected only once. The chain employs TRBV27 and TRBJ1-2, with D tentatively TRBD1 (6 bases). V lost 6 bases and J 8 bases, leaving 19 bases between the germline ends. Germline CDR1 and CDR2: MNHEY and SMNVEV (reference sequence). This CDR3 spans 14 amino acids. Written as DNA, the CDR3 is TGTGCCAGCAGATTGACAGGTCTTGTGGGCGGCTACACCTTC. This gives the protein CASRLTGLVGGYTF.

V usage is TRBV4-1 and J usage is TRBJ2-7, with TRBD1 identical over 7 bases. Per germline, CDR1 MGHRA and CDR2 YSYEKL. Trimming removed 1 base from V and 3 bases from J; junction bases left unmatched: 3. CDR3 size: 14 residues. CDR3 region: CASSQGDSNYEQYF. The CDR3 DNA reads as TGCGCCAGCAGCCAAGGGGACAGCAACTACGAGCAGTACTTC.

The V gene is TRBV2, the J gene TRBJ2-3; D tentatively reads TRBD1 or TRBD2 (5 bases each). V dropped 9 bases and J dropped 0 bases, with 10 bases sitting between them. The CDR3 sequence is 13 residues long. Germline V gene lookup returns CDR1 SNHLY and CDR2 FYNNEI. Here the CDR3 DNA reads TGTGCCAGAACCGGGGCTAGCACAGATACGCAGTATTTT. Protein sequence: CARTGASTDTQYF.

CDR3 sequence: CASSARGQMNTEAFF. CDR3 sequence (DNA): TGTGCCAGCAGCGCCCGGGGACAGATGAACACTGAAGCTTTCTTT. V gene TRBV9 combines with J gene TRBJ1-1; TRBD1 agrees at 7 bases. CDR1 is SGDLS, CDR2 YYNGEE, per germline. J gave up 0 bases and V 3 bases, and 5 bases lay outside the gene matches. The CDR3 totals 15 residues.

The chain has TRBV6-5 and TRBJ2-7; D perhaps matches TRBD2 (6 bases). V was shortened by 4 bases and J by 2 bases, with 12 bases between the two germline ends. From germline, CDR1 is MNHEY and CDR2 SVGAGI. This CDR3 has 14 amino acids. The CDR3 coding sequence is TGTGCCAGCAGTTCCTACTCGGGGGCCTACGAGCAGTACTTC. Protein product: CASSSYSGAYEQYF.

This clone was detected only once. The gene calls are TRBV4-1 and TRBJ2-7, with D perhaps TRBD2 (6 bases). The CDR3 totals 15 residues. In germline, CDR1 is MGHRA, CDR2 YSYEKL. Trimming cost V 2 bases and J 3 bases, with 14 bases left between them. The CDR3 sequence is CASSQPSAGNYEQYF. The CDR3 nucleotides are TGCGCCAGCAGCCAACCTTCTGCGGGAAACTACGAGCAGTACTTC.

The chain couples TRBV11-2 to TRBJ2-3, with D uncertain. Germline V gene data show CDR1 as SGHAT and CDR2 as FQNNGV. The V gene lost 2 bases and the J gene lost 0 bases, with 9 bases spanning the gap. This CDR3 contains 15 residues. The CDR3 nucleotides read TGTGCCAGCAGCTTATCCCTCTTCAGCACAGATACGCAGTATTTT. Translating it yields CASSLSLFSTDTQYF. The full variable domain, in which reference TRBV11-2 and TRBJ2-3 provide the parts outside the CDR3, is EAGVAQSPRYKIIEKRQSVAFWCNPISGHATLYWYQQILGQGPKLLIQFQNNGVVDDSQLPKDRFSAERLKGVDSTLKIQPAKLEDSAVYLCASSLSLFSTDTQYFGPGTRLTVL.

The rearrangement links TRBV7-2 to TRBJ2-1, with D possibly being TRBD2 (7 bases). V shed 1 base and J shed 3 bases, with 10 bases lying between them. The CDR3 is 15 amino acids. CDR1 is SGHTA, CDR2 FQGNSA, per germline. In DNA form, the CDR3 reads TGTGCCAGCAGCTTAGGGCGGGGGCTCTACAATGAGCAGTTCTTC. Translation gives CASSLGRGLYNEQFF.

The chain couples TRBV5-1 to TRBJ2-3; 7 nucleotides match TRBD2. Losses at the gene ends were 5 bases for V and 0 bases for J; bases not matched to a gene: 6. This CDR3 spans 15 amino acids. Germline V gives CDR1 SGHRS, CDR2 YFSETQ. The CDR3 coding sequence is TGCGCCAGCAGAAACCGACTAGCCAGCACAGATACGCAGTATTTT. It yields the protein CASRNRLASTDTQYF. The whole variable domain, filled in from reference TRBV5-1 and TRBJ2-3, reads KAGVTQTPRYLIKTRGQQVTLSCSPISGHRSVSWYQQTPGQGLQFLFEYFSETQRNKGNFPGRFSGRQFSNSRSEMNVSTLELGDSALYLCASRNRLASTDTQYFGPGTRLTVL.

The rearrangement uses TRBV13 and TRBJ2-3; D possibly corresponds to TRBD2 (6 bases). This CDR3 contains 14 residues. CDR1 PRHDT and CDR2 FYEKMQ come from the germline V gene (reference sequence). Trimming took 6 bases from V and 10 from J, leaving 20 bases between them. The CDR3 spells CASRPPHGGAAQYF. CDR3 coding DNA: TGTGCCAGCAGACCCCCGCACGGGGGAGCCGCGCAGTATTTT.